The 4 T cell receptor beta chains below come from one sample, sequenced in a study of identical twins. MiXCR, applied by TCRdb to the 5' RACE reads, yields one record per CDR3 protein. The sample lists about 730,000 distinct CDR3 sequences; roughly 20% were seen once. This sample also belongs to another study, concerning T cells expressing NK-cell markers.

Sequencing input: PBMCs. Receptor source: a woman younger than 35 in good health.

V usage is TRBV20-1 and J usage is TRBJ1-2; a possible D gene is TRBD1 (5 bases). V lost 3 bases, J lost 5 bases, and 19 bases lay in between. The V gene's germline CDR1 is DFQATT and CDR2 SNEGSKA (reference sequence). CDR3 size: 15 residues. CDR3 DNA sequence: TGCAGTGCTAGTCCAAAAGGGGTTGGTGGGTATGGCTACACCTTC. Translated: CSASPKGVGGYGYTF.

This clonotype has at least ten counts. CDR3 residues: CSARRTGSGGNTIYF. DNA of the CDR3: TGCAGTGCTAGGAGGACAGGGAGTGGTGGAAACACCATATATTTT. The chain uses TRBV20-1 and TRBJ1-3; 8 bases map to TRBD1. J gave up 3 bases and V 3 bases, and 7 bases lay outside the gene matches. Per the germline V gene, CDR1 is DFQATT and CDR2 is SNEGSKA (reference sequence). The CDR3 runs 15 residues.

The table lists this clonotype with many counts. The chain combines TRBV9 with TRBJ2-2; maybe TRBD1 (6 bases). V dropped 4 bases and J dropped 7 bases, with 11 bases sitting between them. CDR3 length equals 13 residues. Germline CDR1 SGDLS, CDR2 YYNGEE. CDR3 coding DNA: TGTGCCAGCAGCCCCGGACAGCGCGGGGAGCTGTTTTTT. Translating gives CASSPGQRGELFF.

The CDR3 DNA reads TGCGCCAGCAGCGTAGGGAATACAATGGCAATCTCCTATAATTCACCCCTCCACTTT. Its translation: CASSVGNTMAISYNSPLHF. This chain links TRBV5-1 with TRBJ1-6, with D uncertain. The CDR3 has 19 residues. CDR1 SGHRS and CDR2 YFSETQ come from the germline V gene. Trimming cost V 4 bases and J 0 bases, with 20 bases left between them.